A selection of T cell receptor beta chains follows, all from one sample in a study of early T cells in non-severe SARS-CoV-2 infection. TCRdb analysed the 5' RACE reads with MiXCR anew, one entry per CDR3 protein. The top ten hold 4% to 4.5% of the sample, which has roughly 35,000 distinct CDR3 sequences, less than 8.5% seen once. The specimen was whole blood. These TCRs come from an adult who was a healthcare worker with PCR-confirmed SARS-CoV-2 infection or an uninfected control (not recorded which). CDR3s include the opening cysteine and the closing phenylalanine or tryptophan. A D gene is named only where the DNA matches it firmly. Size is omitted from some rows. Given values are once, few, many or a class for expanded clones.

j_call	cdr3_length	clone_size	d_call	v_call	cdr3_aa	cdr3_nt
TRBJ2-2	13	many	.	TRBV11-3	CASSYPGARELFF	TGTGCCAGCAGTTACCCAGGGGCCCGGGAGCTGTTTTTT
TRBJ2-1	14	many	.	TRBV15	CATSRALVDGEQFF	TGTGCCACCAGCAGAGCCCTAGTTGACGGTGAGCAGTTCTTC
TRBJ2-7	16	.	.	TRBV2	CASSEAGAGGAYEQYF	TGTGCCAGCAGTGAAGCGGGTGCCGGGGGCGCCTACGAGCAGTACTTC
TRBJ1-1	13	.	.	TRBV30	CAWSPTPNTEAFF	TGTGCCTGGAGTCCTACTCCGAACACTGAAGCTTTCTTT
TRBJ2-7	13	few	.	TRBV3-1	CASSQVDGNEQYF	TGTGCCAGCAGCCAAGTGGACGGGAACGAGCAGTACTTC
TRBJ2-5	15	many	TRBD1	TRBV9	CASSVDQGAKETQYF	TGTGCCAGCAGCGTAGACCAGGGGGCCAAAGAGACCCAGTACTTC
TRBJ2-1	14	few	.	TRBV11-2	CASRPVREHNEQFF	TGTGCCAGCCGCCCGGTCCGGGAGCATAATGAGCAGTTCTTC
TRBJ2-1	19	many	.	TRBV27	CASKTTGPFSRQSYNEQFF	TGTGCCAGCAAAACCACCGGGCCCTTCTCACGGCAGTCCTACAATGAGCAGTTCTTC
TRBJ1-1	14	many	.	TRBV5-8	CASSSDASFTEAFF	TGTGCCAGCAGCTCTGACGCGTCCTTCACTGAAGCTTTCTTT
TRBJ2-3	17	many	TRBD2	TRBV6-2/TRBV6-3	CASSYSLPWEGQDTQYF	TGTGCCAGCAGTTACTCCCTCCCTTGGGAGGGCCAGGATACGCAGTATTTT
TRBJ2-1	14	many	.	TRBV28	CASRGRNGANEQFF	TGTGCCAGCAGAGGACGGAACGGGGCCAATGAGCAGTTCTTC
TRBJ1-1	13	many	.	TRBV9	CASSVDLNTEAFF	TGTGCCAGCAGCGTAGACCTGAACACTGAAGCTTTCTTT
TRBJ1-2	13	few	.	TRBV29-1	CSVGEGPNYGYTF	TGCAGCGTTGGGGAAGGGCCTAACTATGGCTACACCTTC
TRBJ2-3	14	many	TRBD2	TRBV10-3	CAISATSSTDTQYF	TGTGCCATCAGTGCGACTAGCAGCACAGATACGCAGTATTTT
TRBJ2-7	15	many	.	TRBV27	CASSPSRVFSYEQYF	TGTGCCAGCAGTCCCTCCAGGGTCTTCTCCTACGAGCAGTACTTC
TRBJ2-7	13	many	.	TRBV7-8	CASSLELAVEQYF	TGTGCCAGCAGCTTAGAGTTGGCGGTCGAGCAGTACTTC
TRBJ2-7	13	.	.	TRBV29-1	CSSKRTEPYEQYF	TGCAGCTCGAAGAGGACAGAGCCCTACGAGCAGTACTTC
TRBJ2-2	14	many	TRBD2	TRBV20-1	CSASGRADTGELFF	TGCAGTGCTAGCGGGAGGGCCGACACCGGGGAGCTGTTTTTT
TRBJ2-5	14	many	.	TRBV3-1	CASSPTAAQETQYF	TGTGCCAGCAGCCCCACGGCAGCCCAAGAGACCCAGTACTTC
TRBJ1-6	10	few	.	TRBV29-1	CSVESSPLHF	TGCAGCGTTGAAAGTTCACCCCTCCACTTT
TRBJ2-3	15	.	TRBD1	TRBV12-3/TRBV12-4	CASSTDRGGTDTQYF	TGTGCCAGCAGCACGGACAGGGGGGGGACAGATACGCAGTATTTT
TRBJ1-5	16	.	TRBD1	TRBV6-2/TRBV6-3	CASSPNQGGGTQPQHF	TGTGCCAGCAGTCCAAATCAGGGAGGGGGCACTCAGCCCCAGCATTTT
TRBJ2-7	15	few	TRBD1	TRBV5-5	CASSWAPDRGYEQYF	TGTGCCAGCAGCTGGGCCCCCGACAGGGGTTACGAGCAGTACTTC